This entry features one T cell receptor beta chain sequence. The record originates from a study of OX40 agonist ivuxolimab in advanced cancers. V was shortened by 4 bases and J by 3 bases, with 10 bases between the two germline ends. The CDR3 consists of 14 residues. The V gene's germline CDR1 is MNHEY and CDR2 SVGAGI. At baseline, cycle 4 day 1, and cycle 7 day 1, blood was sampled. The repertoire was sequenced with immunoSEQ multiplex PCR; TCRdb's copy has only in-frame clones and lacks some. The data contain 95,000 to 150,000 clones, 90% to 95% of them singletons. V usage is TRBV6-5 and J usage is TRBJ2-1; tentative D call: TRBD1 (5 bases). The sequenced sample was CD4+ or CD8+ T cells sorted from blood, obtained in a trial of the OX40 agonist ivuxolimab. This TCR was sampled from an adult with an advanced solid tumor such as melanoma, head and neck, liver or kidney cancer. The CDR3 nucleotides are TGTGCCAGCAGTTCAGGGATGAACTACAATGAGCAGTTCTTC. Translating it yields CASSSGMNYNEQFF.